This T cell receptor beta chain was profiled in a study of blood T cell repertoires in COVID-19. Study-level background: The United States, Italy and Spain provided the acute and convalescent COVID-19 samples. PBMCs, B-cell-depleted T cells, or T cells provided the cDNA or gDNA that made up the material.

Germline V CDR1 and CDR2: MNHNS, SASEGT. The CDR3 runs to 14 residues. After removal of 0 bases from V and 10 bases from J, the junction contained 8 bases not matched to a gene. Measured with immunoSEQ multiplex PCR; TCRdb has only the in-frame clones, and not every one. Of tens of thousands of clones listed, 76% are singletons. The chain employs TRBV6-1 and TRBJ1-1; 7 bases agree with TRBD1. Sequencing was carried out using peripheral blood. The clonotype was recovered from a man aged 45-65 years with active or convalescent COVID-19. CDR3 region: CASSEAWDSLSAFF. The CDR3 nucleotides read TGTGCCAGCAGTGAAGCTTGGGACAGCTTATCAGCTTTCTTT.